These 20 T cell receptor beta chains were all obtained from the same sample, sequenced in a study of T cells in women clearing cervical HPV infection. The assay was immunoSEQ multiplex PCR, and TCRdb's table has in-frame clones only and misses some. Its listing shows roughly 23,000 clones. Sequenced sample: blood buffy coat. These receptors all come from a woman between 18 and 70 years old with a cervical HPV16 infection that either progressed to CIN3+ or cleared (not recorded which).

With respect to this clone: The read ends 3 residues shy of where the CDR3 ends; the end is completed using the germline J gene. V is TRBV10-3 and J is TRBJ1-1; 8 nucleotides agree with TRBD1. Germline lookup yields CDR1 ENHRY and CDR2 SYGVKD. Trimming cost V 4 bases and J 1 base; bases outside gene matches: 5. CDR3 size: 15 residues. The CDR3 loop reads CAISANQGANTEAFF. The CDR3 bases that were read are TGTGCCATCAGTGCAAACCAGGGGGCGAACACTGAA.

Considering frequency, this clone is medium-sized. The read ends 3 residues early relative to the CDR3; the germline J gene fills the gap. The rearrangement links TRBV19 to TRBJ2-7; D is undetermined. The CDR3 totals 14 residues. The germline V gene has CDR1 LNHDA and CDR2 SQIVND (reference sequence). V lost 3 bases and J lost 2, with 11 bases in between. CDR3 residues: CASSILPDTYEQYF. The covered CDR3 bases are TGTGCCAGTAGTATTCTCCCAGACACCTACGAG. The entire variable domain, with the rest obtained from reference TRBV19 and TRBJ2-7, is as follows: DGGITQSPKYLFRKEGQNVTLSCEQNLNHDAMYWYRQDPGQGLRLIYYSQIVNDFQKGDIAEGYSVSREKKESFPLTVTSAQKNPTAFYLCASSILPDTYEQYFGPGTRLTVT.

Comment on this clone: The read falls 3 residues short of the CDR3 end, and the missing part is taken from the germline J gene. V usage is TRBV5-1 and J usage is TRBJ1-1; D is ambiguous. Germline CDR1 SGHRS, CDR2 YFSETQ. Trimming removed 2 bases at V and 3 bases at J, with 5 bases between. The CDR3 runs to 12 residues. The CDR3 sequence: CASSFRDTEAFF. The CDR3 bases that were read are TGCGCCAGCAGCTTCCGGGACACTGAA.

For this clone: Read data end 3 residues before the CDR3 end; the end is taken from the germline J gene. The V call is TRBV7-2, the J call TRBJ2-1; D remains unclear. Trimming took 0 bases from V and 4 from J, leaving 10 bases between them. The germline V gene has CDR1 SGHTA and CDR2 FQGNSA. CDR3 length equals 15 residues. The part of the CDR3 DNA that was read is TGTGCCAGCAGCTTAGCTAGCCCTATATACAATGAG. The encoded protein is CASSLASPIYNE. The full CDR3 sequence reads CASSLASPIYNEQFF.

A word on this clone: Coverage ceases 3 residues before the CDR3 finishes, and the germline J gene fills in the end. The chain is built from TRBV20-1 and TRBJ2-2; TRBD1 aligns across 8 bases. Per the germline V gene, CDR1 is DFQATT and CDR2 is SNEGSKA (reference sequence). The CDR3 sequence is 12 residues long. CDR3 bases read: TGCAGTGCTAGAATGCCTGGGACAGGG. Amino acids: CSARMPGTG. The full-length CDR3 reads as CSARMPGTGLFF.

Of note for this clone: The read ends 3 residues before the CDR3 terminus; that terminus is restored from the germline J gene. The chain couples TRBV18 to TRBJ1-5, with a tentative D call TRBD1 (5 bases). CDR1 KGHSH and CDR2 LQKENI come from the germline V gene. There are 16 residues in the CDR3. The germline V and J ends were trimmed by 1 base and 5 bases, with 15 bases remaining between them. The CDR3 here is CASSPRDSRGDQPQHF. The part of the CDR3 DNA that was read is TGTGCCAGCTCACCACGGGACTCGAGGGGAGATCAGCCC.

With regard to this clone: From the germline J gene comes the end of the CDR3, since the read stops 3 residues before it. This chain joins TRBV7-3 and TRBJ1-1; a possible D gene is TRBD1 (5 bases). Germline CDR1 and CDR2: SGHTA and FQGTGA. The CDR3 runs to 13 residues. The CDR3 here is CASSSYRSGEAFF. The covered CDR3 bases are TGTGCCAGCAGCTCTTACCGATCAGGGGAA.

As regards this clone: The CDR3 end falls 3 residues outside the read, so it is completed with the germline J gene. The genes are TRBV2 and TRBJ2-5; TRBD2 might be the D (6 bases). There are 17 residues in the CDR3. V shed 1 base and J shed 3 bases, with 18 bases lying between them. Germline loops: CDR1 SNHLY, CDR2 FYNNEI. CDR3 protein: CASSEGRGGGVKETQYF. The covered CDR3 bases are TGTGCCAGCAGTGAAGGCCGGGGTGGCGGGGTAAAAGAGACC.

Details on this clone: The CDR3 end falls 3 residues outside the read, so it is completed with the germline J gene. Other nucleotide sequences in the sample specify the same CDR3. The V gene is TRBV7-9, the J gene TRBJ2-7, with 7 positions matching TRBD2. Germline V CDR1 and CDR2: SEHNR, FQNEAQ (reference sequence). The junction had 1 base not matched to a gene; V was cut back by 1 base and J by 4 bases. The CDR3 runs to 13 residues. CDR3 sequence reads: CASSLGGGYEQYF. The DNA read from the CDR3 is TGTGCCAGCAGCTTAGGGGGGGGGTACGAG.

Concerning this clone: The sequence runs out 3 residues before the end of the CDR3; the remainder is reconstructed from the germline J gene. The V and J genes are TRBV2 and TRBJ1-2, with TRBD1 as a possible D gene (5 bases). The germline gives CDR1 SNHLY, CDR2 FYNNEI. Between the trimmed V and J ends, which lost 6 bases and 7 bases, there was a span of 21 bases. CDR3 length equals 15 residues. This CDR3 reads CASRVGDFEWRGYTF. CDR3 DNA (partial): TGTGCCAGCAGAGTAGGGGACTTCGAATGGCGTGGC.

Comment on this clone: The CDR3 is cut off 3 residues early in the read; its end comes from the germline J gene. This chain uses TRBV30 with TRBJ2-3; D is possibly TRBD1 (6 bases). CDR1 and CDR2 (germline): GTSNPN, SVGIG (reference sequence). V dropped 2 bases and J dropped 1 base, with 13 bases sitting between them. The CDR3 is 15 amino acids. The CDR3 sequence: CAWSRGRGGTDTQYF. The part of the CDR3 DNA that was read is TGTGCCTGGAGTCGCGGCAGGGGAGGCACAGATACG.

In regard to this clone: The read finishes 3 residues shy of the CDR3 end, and the germline J gene is used to complete it. The chain couples TRBV6-2 or TRBV6-3 to TRBJ2-1; 9 nucleotides match TRBD2. V dropped 6 bases and J dropped 0; count of bases not matched to a gene: 6. The CDR3 covers 16 residues. Germline V gene sequence: CDR1 MNHEY, CDR2 SVGEGT. The CDR3 bases that were read are TGTGCCAGCAGGACTCTAGCGGGAACCTCCTACAATGAG. This gives the protein CASRTLAGTSYNE. The CDR3 in its entirety is CASRTLAGTSYNEQFF.

CDR3 DNA, as far as it was read: TGCGCCAGCAGCCTGAGGTCTGGGGCCAACGTC. Amino acid sequence: CASSLRSGANV. The full-length CDR3 reads as CASSLRSGANVLTF. This chain uses TRBV5-1 with TRBJ2-6; D is undetermined. The read is 3 residues too short to cover the CDR3 end, so that end is filled in from the germline J gene. Per the germline V gene, CDR1 is SGHRS and CDR2 is YFSETQ. With 4 bases removed from V and 1 base from J, the gap between germline ends came to 6 bases. The CDR3 extends over 14 amino acids. The variable domain in full, completed from reference TRBV5-1 and TRBJ2-6, reads KAGVTQTPRYLIKTRGQQVTLSCSPISGHRSVSWYQQTPGQGLQFLFEYFSETQRNKGNFPGRFSGRQFSNSRSEMNVSTLELGDSALYLCASSLRSGANVLTFGAGSRLTVL.

Remarks on this clone: The CDR3 end lies 3 residues beyond the end of the read and is filled in from the germline J gene. The chain combines TRBV9 with TRBJ2-3; D remains unclear. The CDR3 length is 13 residues. Germline lookup yields CDR1 SGDLS and CDR2 YYNGEE. Deletions cut 0 bases from V and 6 bases from J, with 8 bases between. The CDR3 bases that were read are TGTGCCAGCAGCGTAGGTCGGGTTGATACG. It is translated as CASSVGRVDT. In full, the CDR3 is CASSVGRVDTQYF.

Comment on this clone: The CDR3 end lies 3 residues beyond the end of the read and is filled in from the germline J gene. This chain connects TRBV20-1 to TRBJ1-2; D is possibly TRBD1 (5 bases). This CDR3 contains 19 residues. V lost 0 bases and J 2 bases, leaving 25 bases between the germline ends. Looked up from germline, CDR1 is DFQATT and CDR2 is SNEGSKA (reference sequence). This CDR3 reads CSARDPSGGGKSSNYGYTF. CDR3 bases read: TGCAGTGCTAGAGATCCATCGGGGGGGGGAAAGAGTTCGAACTATGGC.

Of note for this clone: The missing CDR3 end, 3 residues past where the read stops, is filled in from the germline J gene. The genes are TRBV5-1 and TRBJ2-3; TRBD2 is a possible D gene (6 bases). The germline V gene encodes CDR1 SGHRS and CDR2 YFSETQ. This CDR3 has 15 residues. Trimming removed 4 bases from V and 3 bases from J, with 15 bases in between. This CDR3 reads CASSLGQGGTDTQYF. The sequenced part of the CDR3 DNA is TGCGCCAGCAGCCTGGGGCAGGGAGGTACAGATACG.

Worth noting for this clone: The DNA ends 3 residues before the CDR3 does, and the rest of the CDR3 is filled in from the germline J gene. V gene TRBV20-1 combines with J gene TRBJ2-2, with a tentative D call TRBD2 (7 bases). V lost 0 bases to trimming and J lost 4 bases, with 18 bases between them. There are 17 residues in the CDR3. From germline, CDR1 is DFQATT and CDR2 SNEGSKA (reference sequence). CDR3 DNA (partial): TGCAGTGCTAGAGATCTACTTGGGGGGGCCGGCACCGGGGAG. It yields the protein CSARDLLGGAGTGE. The complete CDR3 sequence is CSARDLLGGAGTGELFF.

About this clone itself: The read stops 3 residues short of the end of the CDR3; the missing end is completed from the germline J gene. The chain couples TRBV30 to TRBJ2-2, with 11 bases identical to TRBD2. Looked up from germline, CDR1 is GTSNPN and CDR2 is SVGIG (reference sequence). The J segment lost 5 bases and the V segment lost 1 base, leaving 0 bases of the junction unmatched. This CDR3 spans 14 amino acids. CDR3 region: CAWSGLAGTGELFF. CDR3 DNA (partial): TGTGCCTGGAGTGGACTAGCGGGGACCGGGGAG.

As for this clone: The CDR3 end lies 3 residues beyond the end of the read and is filled in from the germline J gene. V and J are TRBV20-1 and TRBJ2-1; 7 bases agree with TRBD1. Trimming removed 7 bases from V and 6 bases from J; junction bases left unmatched: 24. The CDR3 is made up of 18 amino acids. Germline V gene lookup returns CDR1 DFQATT and CDR2 SNEGSKA (reference sequence). CDR3 region: CSVVQFLGTARASNEQFF. The DNA read from the CDR3 is TGCAGTGTAGTACAGTTCCTCGGGACAGCTCGGGCATCCAATGAG.

Here the CDR3 reads CASSPVQGADYTF. CDR3 DNA, as far as it was read: TGTGCCAGCTCACCAGTACAGGGTGCCGAC. This sequence joins TRBV18 and TRBJ1-2, with a tentative D call TRBD1 (6 bases). The CDR3 end falls 3 residues outside the read, so it is completed with the germline J gene. Per germline, CDR1 KGHSH and CDR2 LQKENI. The CDR3 covers 13 residues.